This T cell receptor (beta chain) was sequenced in a study of regulatory T cells in long-lasting Graves disease. Trimming shortened V by 5 bases and J by 3 bases, and 11 bases separated the two germline ends. Germline V lookup: CDR1 MDHEN, CDR2 SYDVKM. This CDR3 contains 14 residues. Whole-study results and caveats: Samples came from peripheral blood alone, without thyroid tissue. Segments TRBV28, TRBJ1-2 and TRBJ2-5 showed preferential usage in persistent disease. Comparison showed that persistent patients shared more public clonotypes (about 3,000) than new patients (about 880).

This clonotype was seen repeatedly, ten times or more. Its specificity is unknown. Time point noted: newly diagnosed GD, antithyroid drugs for less than 3 months. PBMCs provided the RNA from which the TCR library was made. According to the study, TCR beta libraries were built with iRepertoire HTBI primers and CDR3-region Arm-PCR. TCRdb re-analysed the multiplex PCR reads in MiXCR, keeping a single row per CDR3 protein. The table has roughly 360,000 distinct CDR3 sequences, 12% seen once. These sequences were also reported in another study, on T cells in Graves' hyperthyroidism and ophthalmopathy.

The chain links TRBV28 to TRBJ2-1, with D tentatively TRBD2 (6 bases). The TCR sequence derives from a woman in her late teens or twenties with Graves disease. Sequencing used peripheral blood mononuclear cells (PBMCs), obtained at new diagnosis, from a patient treated with antithyroid drugs. The CDR3 spells CASSPTRVYNEQFF. The CDR3, as DNA: TGTGCCAGCAGTCCGACTAGAGTCTACAATGAGCAGTTCTTC.